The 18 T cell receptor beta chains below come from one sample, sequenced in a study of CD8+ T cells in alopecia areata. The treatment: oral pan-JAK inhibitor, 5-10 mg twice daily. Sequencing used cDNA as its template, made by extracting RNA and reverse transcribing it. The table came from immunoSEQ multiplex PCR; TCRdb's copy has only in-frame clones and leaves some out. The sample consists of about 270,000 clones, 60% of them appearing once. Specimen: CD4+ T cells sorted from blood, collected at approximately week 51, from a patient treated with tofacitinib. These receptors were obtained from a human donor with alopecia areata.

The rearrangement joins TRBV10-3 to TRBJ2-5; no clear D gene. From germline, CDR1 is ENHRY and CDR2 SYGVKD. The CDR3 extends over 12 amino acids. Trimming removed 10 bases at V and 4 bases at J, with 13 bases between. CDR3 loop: CATLRAGETQYF. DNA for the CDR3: TGTGCCACCTTAAGGGCTGGAGAGACCCAGTACTTC.

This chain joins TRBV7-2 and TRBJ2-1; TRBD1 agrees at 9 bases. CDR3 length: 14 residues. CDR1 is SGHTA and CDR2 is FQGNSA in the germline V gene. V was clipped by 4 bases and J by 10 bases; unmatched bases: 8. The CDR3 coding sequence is TGTGCCAGCAGCTCGGACAGGGGAGGTGGAGAGCAGTTCTTC. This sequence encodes CASSSDRGGGEQFF.

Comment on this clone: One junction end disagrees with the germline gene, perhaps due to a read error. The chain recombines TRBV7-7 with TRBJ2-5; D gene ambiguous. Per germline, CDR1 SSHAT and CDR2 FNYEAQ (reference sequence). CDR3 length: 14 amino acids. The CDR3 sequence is CASSFVGTQETQYF. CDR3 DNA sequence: TGTGCTAGCAGCTTCGTGGGTACCCAAGAGACCCAGTACTTC.

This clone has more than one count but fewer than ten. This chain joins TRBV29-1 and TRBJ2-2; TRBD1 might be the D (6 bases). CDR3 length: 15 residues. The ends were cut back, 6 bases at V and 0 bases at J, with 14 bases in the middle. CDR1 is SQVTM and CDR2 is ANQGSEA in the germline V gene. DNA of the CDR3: TGCAGCGTGCTACTAGGACAGCCGAACACCGGGGAGCTGTTTTTT. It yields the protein CSVLLGQPNTGELFF.

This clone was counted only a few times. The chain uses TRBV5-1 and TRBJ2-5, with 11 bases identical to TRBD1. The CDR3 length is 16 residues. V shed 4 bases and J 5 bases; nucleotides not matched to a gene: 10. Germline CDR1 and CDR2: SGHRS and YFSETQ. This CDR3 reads CASSGVDRGRRETQYF. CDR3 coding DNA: TGCGCCAGCAGCGGAGTGGACAGGGGGCGGCGGGAGACCCAGTACTTC. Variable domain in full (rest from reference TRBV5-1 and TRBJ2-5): KAGVTQTPRYLIKTRGQQVTLSCSPISGHRSVSWYQQTPGQGLQFLFEYFSETQRNKGNFPGRFSGRQFSNSRSEMNVSTLELGDSALYLCASSGVDRGRRETQYFGPGTRLLVL.

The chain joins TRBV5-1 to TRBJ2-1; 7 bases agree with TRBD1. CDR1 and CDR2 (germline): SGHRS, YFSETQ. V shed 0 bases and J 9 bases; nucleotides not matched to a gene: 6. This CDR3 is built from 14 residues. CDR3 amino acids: CASSLVGQSSEQFF. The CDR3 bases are TGCGCCAGCAGCTTGGTGGGACAGTCTAGTGAGCAGTTCTTC.

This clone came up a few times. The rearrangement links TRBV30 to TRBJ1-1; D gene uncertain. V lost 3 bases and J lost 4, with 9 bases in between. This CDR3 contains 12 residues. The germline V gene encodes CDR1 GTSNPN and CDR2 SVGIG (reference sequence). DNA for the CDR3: TGTGCCTGGAGGAGGAGGAGCACTGAAGCTTTCTTT. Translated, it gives CAWRRRSTEAFF.

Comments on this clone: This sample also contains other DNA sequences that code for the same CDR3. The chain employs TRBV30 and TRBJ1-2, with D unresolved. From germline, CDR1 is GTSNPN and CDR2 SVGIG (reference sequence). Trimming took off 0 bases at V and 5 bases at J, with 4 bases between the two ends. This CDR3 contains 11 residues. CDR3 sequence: CAWSVGYGYTF. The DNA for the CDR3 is TGTGCCTGGAGTGTAGGATATGGCTACACCTTC.

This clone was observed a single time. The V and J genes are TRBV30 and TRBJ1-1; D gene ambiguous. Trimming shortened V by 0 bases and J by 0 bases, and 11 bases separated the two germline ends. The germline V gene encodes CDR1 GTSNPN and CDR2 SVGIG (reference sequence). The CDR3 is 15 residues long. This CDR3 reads CAWSVLEEVNTEAFF. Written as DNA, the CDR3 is TGTGCCTGGAGTGTACTGGAAGAGGTGAACACTGAAGCTTTCTTT.

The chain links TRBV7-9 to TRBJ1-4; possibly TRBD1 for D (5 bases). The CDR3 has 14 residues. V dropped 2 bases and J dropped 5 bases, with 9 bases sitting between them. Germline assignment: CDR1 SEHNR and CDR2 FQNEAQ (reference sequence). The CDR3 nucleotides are TGTGCCAGCAGCTTAACGGGGGGAAATGAAAAACTGTTTTTT. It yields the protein CASSLTGGNEKLFF.

The CDR3 DNA reads TGTGCCTGGAGTGTTGGGAATAATTCACCCCTCCACTTT. This encodes CAWSVGNNSPLHF. The rearrangement joins TRBV30 to TRBJ1-6, with no clear D. Germline V lookup: CDR1 GTSNPN, CDR2 SVGIG (reference sequence). The V end lost 0 bases, the J end lost 5 bases, and 5 bases lay between the germline ends. This CDR3 region has 13 residues.

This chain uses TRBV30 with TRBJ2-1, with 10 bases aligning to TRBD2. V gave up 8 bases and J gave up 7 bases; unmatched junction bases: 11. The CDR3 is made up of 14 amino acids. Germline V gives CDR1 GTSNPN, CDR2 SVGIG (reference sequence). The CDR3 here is CAQPLAGVGNEQFF. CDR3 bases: TGTGCCCAGCCTCTAGCGGGGGTTGGGAATGAGCAGTTCTTC.

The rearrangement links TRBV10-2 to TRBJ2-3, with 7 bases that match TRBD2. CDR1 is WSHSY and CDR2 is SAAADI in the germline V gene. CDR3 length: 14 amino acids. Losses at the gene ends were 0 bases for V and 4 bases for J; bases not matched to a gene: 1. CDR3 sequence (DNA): TGCGCCAGCAGTGAGTCCCTAGCGGCAGATACGCAGTATTTT. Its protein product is CASSESLAADTQYF.

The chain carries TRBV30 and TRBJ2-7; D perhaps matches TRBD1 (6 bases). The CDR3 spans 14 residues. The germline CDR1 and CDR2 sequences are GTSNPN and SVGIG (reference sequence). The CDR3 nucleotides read TGTGCTACCGGGACAAGGGCCCTATCCTACGAGCAGTACTTC. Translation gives CATGTRALSYEQYF.

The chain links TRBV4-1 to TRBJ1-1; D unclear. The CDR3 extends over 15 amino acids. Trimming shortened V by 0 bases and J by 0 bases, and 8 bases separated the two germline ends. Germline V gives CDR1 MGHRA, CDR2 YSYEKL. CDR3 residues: CASSQETALNTEAFF. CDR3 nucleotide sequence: TGCGCCAGCAGCCAAGAAACGGCCCTGAACACTGAAGCTTTCTTT.

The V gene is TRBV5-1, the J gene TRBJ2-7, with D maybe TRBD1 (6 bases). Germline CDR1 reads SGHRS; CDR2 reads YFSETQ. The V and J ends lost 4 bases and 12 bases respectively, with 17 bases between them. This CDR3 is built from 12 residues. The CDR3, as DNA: TGCGCCAGCAGCGTGGAAAGGGACATCCCGTACTTC. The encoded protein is CASSVERDIPYF.

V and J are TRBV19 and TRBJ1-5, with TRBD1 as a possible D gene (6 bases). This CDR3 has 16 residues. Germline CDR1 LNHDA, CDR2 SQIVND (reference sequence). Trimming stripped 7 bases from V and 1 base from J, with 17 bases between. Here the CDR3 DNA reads TGTGCCAGTACCAGAGGGGGGGGCGGAAGCAATCAGCCCCAGCATTTT. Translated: CASTRGGGGSNQPQHF.

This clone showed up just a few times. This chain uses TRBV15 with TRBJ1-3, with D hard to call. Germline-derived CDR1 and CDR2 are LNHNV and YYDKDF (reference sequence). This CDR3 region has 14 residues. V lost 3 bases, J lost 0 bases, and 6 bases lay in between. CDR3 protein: CATSSYSSGNTIYF. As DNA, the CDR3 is TGTGCCACCAGCAGCTACAGCTCTGGAAACACCATATATTTT.